A selection of T cell receptor beta chains follows, all from one sample in a study of T-cell reconstitution after alpha-beta-depleted transplantation in children. MiXCR, run by TCRdb on the PCR reads, gives a single entry per CDR3 protein. Here the sample spans around 500,000 distinct CDR3 sequences, under 30% being singletons. The input for sequencing was PBMCs, mostly from graft donor cells, taken 360 days after TCRalphabeta/CD19-depleted stem cell transplant. These receptors all stem from a boy under two years old who had a stem cell transplant for acute myeloid leukemia, so the T cells may come from the graft donor. CDR3s include the opening cysteine and the closing phenylalanine or tryptophan. The D gene is left open where the match is weak. Expanded clones are given a class, and other clones once, few, many or no size at all.

TRBJ1-2,TRBV12-3/TRBV12-4,.,19,TRBD1,CASSLHGVGTAYVWYGYTF,TGTGCCAGCAGTTTACATGGTGTAGGGACAGCTTACGTATGGTATGGCTACACCTTC
TRBJ1-1,TRBV6-5,.,14,TRBD1,CASSAGQGVAEAFF,TGTGCCAGCAGCGCGGGACAGGGGGTGGCTGAAGCTTTCTTT
TRBJ1-2,TRBV20-1,few,14,.,CSATLRDRRNGYTF,TGCAGTGCTACACTGAGGGACCGACGGAATGGCTACACCTTC
TRBJ2-3,TRBV7-8,many,15,.,CASSLDRVGTDTQYF,TGTGCCAGCAGCTTAGACAGGGTAGGCACAGATACGCAGTATTTT
TRBJ1-1,TRBV5-1,.,14,.,CASSFRGRVGEAFF,TGCGCCAGCAGCTTCCGCGGGCGGGTCGGGGAAGCTTTCTTT
TRBJ2-1,TRBV4-3,.,18,.,CASSQEFFARGRYNEQFF,TGCGCCAGCAGCCAAGAATTCTTTGCTAGGGGGAGGTACAATGAGCAGTTCTTC
TRBJ2-1,TRBV24-1,.,14,.,CATSDFTGYNEQFF,TGTGCCACCAGTGATTTTACAGGTTACAATGAGCAGTTCTTC
TRBJ2-7,TRBV5-1,.,14,TRBD1,CASSSGGRAYEQYF,TGCGCCAGCTCCTCAGGGGGCAGGGCCTACGAGCAGTACTTC
TRBJ1-5,TRBV20-1,.,18,.,CSARDYWGPGPRYRPQHF,TGCAGTGCTAGAGATTACTGGGGGCCGGGGCCGAGATACCGGCCCCAGCATTTT
TRBJ1-2,TRBV29-1,many,14,.,CSVEESDNNYGYTF,TGCAGCGTTGAAGAGTCGGACAATAACTATGGCTACACCTTC
TRBJ2-2,TRBV6-5,many,15,TRBD1,CASLDRGTNTGELFF,TGTGCCAGCCTTGACAGGGGGACCAACACCGGGGAGCTGTTTTTT
TRBJ2-1,TRBV20-1,few,13,TRBD1,CTSGTGVQNEQFF,TGCACTTCCGGGACAGGGGTACAGAATGAGCAGTTCTTC
TRBJ2-7,TRBV20-1,few,14,TRBD1,CSARVRTGGGEQYF,TGCAGTGCTAGAGTGAGGACAGGGGGAGGCGAGCAGTACTTC
TRBJ2-3,TRBV12-3/TRBV12-4,few,14,TRBD2,CASTGTSGGDTQYF,TGTGCCAGCACCGGGACTAGCGGGGGTGATACGCAGTATTTT
TRBJ2-5,TRBV5-1,many,16,TRBD1,CASSLVQGTGEETQYF,TGCGCCAGCAGCTTAGTACAGGGGACGGGCGAAGAGACCCAGTACTTC
TRBJ2-3,TRBV12-3/TRBV12-4,few,13,TRBD1,CASRTGGSDTQYF,TGTGCCAGCCGGACAGGGGGATCGGATACGCAGTATTTT
TRBJ1-1,TRBV29-1,few,13,TRBD1,CSVVPGQEQEAFF,TGCAGCGTCGTCCCGGGACAGGAGCAAGAAGCTTTCTTT